The entry below gives a single T cell receptor (beta chain) sequence along with its context. What it binds is unknown. The data stem from a study of molecular identifiers for immune sequencing clone quantification. From germline, CDR1 is SNHLY and CDR2 FYNNEI. V lost 0 bases and J lost 5, with 13 bases in between. The CDR3 is made up of 15 amino acids. Regarding the study as a whole: Some 970,000 naive cells reportedly did not prevent detection of spiked Jurkat TCR RNA from one cell.

Each CDR3 protein is one row after TCRdb ran MiXCR on the PCR reads. The table has over 600,000 distinct CDR3 sequences, just under 20% seen once. The clonotype comes from a human donor in good health. Some libraries in this study had Jurkat cell RNA spiked in. The specimen was naive CD8+ T cells from blood, with Jurkat cell RNA spiked in. Subset reported: FACS-sorted CD8+CD4-CCR7+CD45RA+ naive T cells. This chain connects TRBV2 to TRBJ1-2; D is undetermined. The CDR3 protein is CASSEADRPVYGYTF. The CDR3 DNA reads as TGTGCCAGCAGTGAAGCGGACCGCCCGGTATATGGCTACACCTTC.